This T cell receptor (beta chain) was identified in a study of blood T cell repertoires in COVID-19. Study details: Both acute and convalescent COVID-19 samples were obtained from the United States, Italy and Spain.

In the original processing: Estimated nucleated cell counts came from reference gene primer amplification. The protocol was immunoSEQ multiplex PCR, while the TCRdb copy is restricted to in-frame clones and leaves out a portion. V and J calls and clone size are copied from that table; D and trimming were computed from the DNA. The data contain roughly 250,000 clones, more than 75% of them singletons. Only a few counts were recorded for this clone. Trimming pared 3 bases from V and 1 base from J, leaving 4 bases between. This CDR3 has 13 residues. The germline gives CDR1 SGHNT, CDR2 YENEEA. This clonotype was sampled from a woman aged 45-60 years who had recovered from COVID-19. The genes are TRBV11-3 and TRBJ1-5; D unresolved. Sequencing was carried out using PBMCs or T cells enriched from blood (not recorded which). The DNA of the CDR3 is TGTGCCAGCAGCTTCTCGAGCAATCAGCCCCAGCATTTT. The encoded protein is CASSFSSNQPQHF.